This T cell receptor beta chain was sequenced for a study of persistence of HIV-infected CD4 T cells. The immunoSEQ assay was version 4, run in survey mode. Produced via immunoSEQ multiplex PCR; TCRdb's table is partial and in-frame only. The sample carries just under 20,000 clones, about 80% recorded once. As regards this clone: Its cognate antigen is unknown.

Lysates of CMV-infected fibroblasts at about 10 ug/mL stimulated these cells. Sorting of responding CD4+ T cells relied on upregulated CD40 ligand together with CD69. These HIV-1-infected adults initiated suppressive ART in chronic infection. PBMCs were depleted of CD8+ T cells before stimulation. The TCR originated in an adult man with HIV who was CMV-seropositive. Material: CD4+ T cells sorted from PBMCs after roughly 18-hour stimulation, obtained from a patient who received antiretroviral therapy.

The CDR3: CASKGGGANYGYTF. The CDR3, as DNA: TGTGCCAGCAAGGGCGGGGGGGCTAACTATGGCTACACCTTC. V gene TRBV27 combines with J gene TRBJ1-2; D might be TRBD1 (5 bases). V was clipped by 7 bases and J by 0 bases, with 12 bases between them. The CDR3 extends over 14 amino acids. Germline V gives CDR1 MNHEY, CDR2 SMNVEV (reference sequence).